The clone carrying this TCR beta chain was picked up a small number of times. This specimen comes from a study of T cells in Graves' hyperthyroidism and ophthalmopathy. Study overall: The authors collected peripheral blood at initial diagnosis, before any treatment.

The CDR3 has 14 residues. Trimming left V 0 bases short and J 4 bases short, with 10 bases between. Germline values: CDR1 SGDLS, CDR2 YYNGEE. Using RNA transcripts as the source, TCR beta CDR3 regions were amplified. The HTBI primer set drove a first-round RT-PCR of the TCR CDR3. TCRdb itself ran the multiplex PCR reads through MiXCR, one entry per CDR3 protein. The sample contains under 400,000 distinct CDR3 sequences, around 14% of which appear only once. Patients having uncontrolled infection, another autoimmune disease, pregnancy or lactation were not included. This receptor was identified in a woman aged 60-70 years with Graves' hyperthyroidism. The chain is built from TRBV9 and TRBJ1-1; unclear D gene. The material sequenced was blood. The CDR3 DNA reads TGTGCCAGCAGCGTAGAGGCGGGTTCCACTGAAGCTTTCTTT. It is translated as CASSVEAGSTEAFF.